These 3 T cell receptor beta chains were sequenced from one sample in a study of shared clonotypes between healthy human individuals. Assay: immunoSEQ multiplex PCR; the TCRdb copy retains only in-frame clones and omits some. The sample gives millions of clones, 90% to 95% of which show up once; more than 0.1% is in the top ten. Sequencing used naive CD4+ T cells sorted from blood. Indicated subset: CD45RA+ positively selected. The receptors come from a man between 18 and 35 years old in good health.

The CDR3 DNA is TGTGCCAGAAGCCTCTGGGGCGGGGGCCCTAGCTCCTACAATGAGCAGTTCTTC. The encoded protein is CARSLWGGGPSSYNEQFF. The V call is TRBV5-3, the J call TRBJ2-1; D perhaps matches TRBD2 (7 bases). TRBV5-3 is given ORF status, its function remaining uncertain. Trimming removed 4 bases at V and 0 bases at J, with 20 bases between. CDR3 size: 18 residues.

This sequence joins TRBV6-6 and TRBJ1-5; D is undetermined. Germline V gene sequence: CDR1 MNHNY, CDR2 SVGAGI (reference sequence). CDR3 length: 15 amino acids. V dropped 5 bases and J dropped 0 bases, with 11 bases sitting between them. CDR3 nucleotides: TGTGCCAGCAGTCAAGACGGCCATAGCAATCAGCCCCAGCATTTT. Its protein product is CASSQDGHSNQPQHF.

The V call is TRBV6-6, the J call TRBJ1-2; perhaps TRBD1 as D (5 bases). The germline V gene encodes CDR1 MNHNY and CDR2 SVGAGI (reference sequence). The CDR3 has 13 residues. Trimming shortened V by 4 bases and J by 7 bases, and 13 bases separated the two germline ends. The CDR3 nucleotides read TGTGCCAGCAGTTCCTACGGGGGGGTTGGCTACACCTTC. Amino acid sequence: CASSSYGGVGYTF.